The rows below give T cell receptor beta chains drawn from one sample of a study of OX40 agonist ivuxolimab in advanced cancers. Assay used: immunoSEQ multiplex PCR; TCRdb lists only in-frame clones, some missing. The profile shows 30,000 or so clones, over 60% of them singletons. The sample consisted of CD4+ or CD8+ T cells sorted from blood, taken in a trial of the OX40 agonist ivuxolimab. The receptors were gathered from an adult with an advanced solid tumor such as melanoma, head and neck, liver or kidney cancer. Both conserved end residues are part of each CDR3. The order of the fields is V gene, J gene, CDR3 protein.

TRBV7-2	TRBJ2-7	CASSLRTDVTYEQYF
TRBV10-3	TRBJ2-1	CAISDRWTSPHEQFF
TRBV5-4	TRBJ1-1	CASSLIDSNTEAFF
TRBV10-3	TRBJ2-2	CAISDEPENTGELFF
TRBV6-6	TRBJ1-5	CASSRTGDQPQHF
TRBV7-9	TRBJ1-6	CASSSLDRAYNSPLHF
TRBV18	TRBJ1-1	CASSPDIGPVEAFF
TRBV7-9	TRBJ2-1	CASSAPGTNYNEQFF
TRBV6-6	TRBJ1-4	CASSYASATNEKLFF
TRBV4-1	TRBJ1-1	CASSQGGRNTEAFF
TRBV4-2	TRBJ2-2	CASSQGEGETGELFF
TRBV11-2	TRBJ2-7	CASSLQRTSGGAMVYEQYF
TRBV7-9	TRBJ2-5	CASSLIEGGETQYF
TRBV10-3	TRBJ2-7	CAIKEVGGSYEQYF
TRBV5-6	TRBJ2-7	CASSDQGVGVLSEQYF
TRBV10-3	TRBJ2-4	CATTMGAKNIQYF
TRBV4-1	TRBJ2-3	CASTRAGGDTDTQYF
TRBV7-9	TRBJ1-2	CASSRSVYGYTF
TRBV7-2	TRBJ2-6	CASTISGANVLTF
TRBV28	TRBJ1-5	CASSFGQGRGNQPQHF
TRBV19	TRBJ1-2	CASRNQGEGGYTF
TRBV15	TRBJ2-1	CATSSHRVSYNEQFF
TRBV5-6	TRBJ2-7	CASSSGTDVYEQYF
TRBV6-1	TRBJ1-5	CASRGILLSNQPQHF
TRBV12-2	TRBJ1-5	CASRFPRGRGQPQHF
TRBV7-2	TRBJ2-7	CASSQTRSYEQYF
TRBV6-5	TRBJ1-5	CASRRGGNQPQHF
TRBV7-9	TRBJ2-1	CASTPGLPDNEQFF
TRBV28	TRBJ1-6	CASSLGSSPLHF
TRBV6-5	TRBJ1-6	CAIGGPNNSPLHF
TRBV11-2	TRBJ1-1	CASKSTGAGLGTEAFF
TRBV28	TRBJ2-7	CASSLDTGGNMYEQYF
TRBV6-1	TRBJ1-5	CASSANTVSNQPQHF
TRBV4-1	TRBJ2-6	CASSTLDSGANVLTF
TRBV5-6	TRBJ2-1	CASRVYRGSSYNEQFF
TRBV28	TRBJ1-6	CASRTGSSYNSPLHF
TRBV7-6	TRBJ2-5	CASSLVDSQETQYF